Listed here are 14 T cell receptor beta chains from one sample, sequenced in a study of early T cells in non-severe SARS-CoV-2 infection. TCRdb passed the 5' RACE reads through MiXCR, listing each CDR3 protein once. Of 80,000 to 100,000 distinct CDR3 sequences listed, around 15% are singletons. The material sequenced was whole blood. These receptors came from an adult who was a healthcare worker with PCR-confirmed SARS-CoV-2 infection or an uninfected control (not recorded which).

In this sample, this clonotype turned up many times. The V gene is TRBV14, the J gene TRBJ1-1; a possible D gene is TRBD1 (6 bases). The germline V and J ends were trimmed by 6 bases and 1 base, with 15 bases remaining between them. The CDR3 is made up of 15 amino acids. Germline CDR1 and CDR2: SGHDN and FVKESK. The CDR3 DNA sequence: TGTGCCAGCAGGGGAAACAGGGAGCAGAACACTGAAGCTTTCTTT. Encoded protein: CASRGNREQNTEAFF.

This chain uses TRBV6-6 with TRBJ1-1; D is perhaps TRBD1 (5 bases). V was trimmed by 7 bases and J by 7 bases, leaving 13 bases between them. The germline gives CDR1 MNHNY, CDR2 SVGAGI (reference sequence). The CDR3 loop spans 12 amino acids. CDR3 protein: CASTRGTFEAFF. DNA for the CDR3: TGTGCCAGCACCCGGGGGACCTTTGAAGCTTTCTTT.

The rearrangement links TRBV7-9 to TRBJ2-1, with 7 bases that match TRBD1. V shed 5 bases, J shed 5 bases, and the junction held 9 bases outside the gene matches. Germline V gene lookup returns CDR1 SEHNR and CDR2 FQNEAQ (reference sequence). The CDR3 covers 15 residues. CDR3 DNA sequence: TGTGCCAGCAGCCCGTGGGACAGCAAAGACAATGAGCAGTTCTTC. This sequence encodes CASSPWDSKDNEQFF.

The chain recombines TRBV12-5 with TRBJ1-1; D remains ambiguous. This CDR3 spans 13 amino acids. CDR1 is LGHNT, CDR2 FRNRAP, per germline. Trimming pared 3 bases from V and 1 base from J, leaving 6 bases between. The DNA for the CDR3 is TGTGCTAGTGGTTTTGGGCGGAACACTGAAGCTTTCTTT. Its translation: CASGFGRNTEAFF.

The V gene is TRBV7-9, the J gene TRBJ1-4, with unresolved D. The CDR3 contains 14 residues. Trimming shortened V by 5 bases and J by 0 bases, and 7 bases separated the two germline ends. The germline gives CDR1 SEHNR, CDR2 FQNEAQ (reference sequence). CDR3 sequence (DNA): TGTGCCAGCAGCCGACTTGCAACTAATGAAAAACTGTTTTTT. It encodes CASSRLATNEKLFF.

Many counts were recorded for this clonotype. V gene TRBV3-1 combines with J gene TRBJ2-7; tentative D call: TRBD1 (5 bases). This CDR3 has 12 amino acids. V gave up 4 bases and J gave up 3 bases, with 7 bases separating them. Germline CDR1 is LGHDT and CDR2 is YNNKEL (reference sequence). The CDR3 reads CASSPTGYEQYF. For the CDR3, the DNA is TGTGCCAGCAGCCCCACAGGCTACGAGCAGTACTTC.

This clonotype was recorded many times. The genes are TRBV10-1 and TRBJ1-1, with unresolved D. CDR1 and CDR2 from the germline V gene are WNHNN and SYGVQD (reference sequence). The V and J ends lost 11 bases and 3 bases respectively, with 7 bases between them. The CDR3 is made up of 10 amino acids. The CDR3 is CAAGDTEAFF. The CDR3, as DNA: TGCGCCGCGGGTGACACTGAAGCTTTCTTT.

This clonotype was picked up many times. This chain joins TRBV5-8 and TRBJ2-5; D is perhaps TRBD1 (6 bases). Germline CDR1 is SGHTS and CDR2 is YDEGEE. V was clipped by 0 bases and J by 4 bases, with 16 bases between them. The CDR3 has 16 amino acids. The CDR3 reads CASSLVGHPRGETQYF. The CDR3 DNA is TGTGCCAGCAGCTTGGTGGGACACCCCCGGGGAGAGACCCAGTACTTC.

Only a few counts were recorded for this clonotype. The chain has TRBV7-2 and TRBJ2-1, with TRBD1 matching over 10 bases. This CDR3 is built from 16 residues. J gave up 4 bases and V 0 bases, and 3 bases lay outside the gene matches. From germline, CDR1 is SGHTA and CDR2 FQGNSA. As DNA, the CDR3 is TGTGCCAGCAGCTTAGCTCCGGGACAGGGGTACAATGAGCAGTTCTTC. This sequence encodes CASSLAPGQGYNEQFF.

This clonotype has just a few counts. The genes are TRBV11-2 and TRBJ2-3, with no clear D. CDR1 and CDR2 from the germline V gene are SGHAT and FQNNGV. Trimming removed 1 base from V and 4 bases from J, with 12 bases in between. CDR3 length: 15 amino acids. The CDR3 region has the DNA TGTGCCAGCAGCTTAGTGGTTATAGGGTCAGATACGCAGTATTTT. Protein: CASSLVVIGSDTQYF.

This clonotype was recorded a few times. CDR3 loop: CASSPGSLGGFF. CDR3 nucleotides: TGTGCCAGCTCACCGGGTTCCCTTGGTGGTTTCTTT. The chain has TRBV18 and TRBJ1-1; D remains ambiguous. This CDR3 is built from 12 residues. Trimming shortened V by 3 bases and J by 13 bases, and 15 bases separated the two germline ends. Germline CDR1 KGHSH, CDR2 LQKENI.

This clonotype was observed many times. The chain is built from TRBV20-1 and TRBJ2-7; TRBD1 is a possible D gene (7 bases). CDR1 is DFQATT, CDR2 SNEGSKA, per germline (reference sequence). CDR3 length equals 15 residues. The germline V and J ends were trimmed by 2 bases and 3 bases, with 17 bases remaining between them. The CDR3 DNA sequence: TGCAGTGCTAGACGGGAGACAGGGTCCCACTACGAGCAGTACTTC. Amino acids: CSARRETGSHYEQYF.

The genes are TRBV29-1 and TRBJ1-1; 7 bases align to TRBD1. Germline CDR1 and CDR2: SQVTM and ANQGSEA. The CDR3 loop spans 16 amino acids. Unmatched junction bases numbered 10, after V lost 2 bases and J lost 1 base. DNA for the CDR3: TGCAGCGTTGAATTTGTAGGACAGGCTACGAACACTGAAGCTTTCTTT. Its translation is CSVEFVGQATNTEAFF.

This clonotype was seen a few times. V and J are TRBV9 and TRBJ2-2, with D maybe TRBD1 (5 bases). The germline CDR1 and CDR2 sequences are SGDLS and YYNGEE. The V end was cut by 4 bases, the J end by 0 bases, with 13 bases between. CDR3 length: 16 residues. The CDR3 loop is CASSTRVGPNTGELFF. DNA for the CDR3: TGTGCCAGCAGCACCAGGGTTGGGCCGAACACCGGGGAGCTGTTTTTT.